A single T cell receptor beta chain is shown here with its context. Original data processing: Amplifying reference gene primers gave estimates of nucleated cell counts. Produced via immunoSEQ multiplex PCR; TCRdb's table is partial and in-frame only. V, J and clone size derive from that table, while D and trimming were established from the DNA sequence. Of about 190,000 clones in the sample, approximately 79% were seen once. The data originate from a study of blood T cell repertoires in COVID-19. Study-level background: Spain, Italy and the United States supplied samples that represented acute and convalescent COVID-19. PBMCs, B-cell-depleted T cells, or T cells provided the cDNA or gDNA that made up the material.

The ends lost 0 bases at V and 8 bases at J; junction bases unmatched: 4. Germline V gives CDR1 MNHNS, CDR2 SASEGT. This CDR3 is 15 amino acids long. The rearrangement links TRBV6-1 to TRBJ1-6; 7 nucleotides align to TRBD1. The sample consisted of peripheral blood. The sequence was obtained from a woman aged 45 to 65 with acute or convalescent COVID-19. CDR3 residues: CASSEAPQGDSPLHF. CDR3 sequence (DNA): TGTGCCAGCAGTGAAGCGCCGCAGGGGGATTCACCCCTCCACTTT.